This paragraph covers one TCR beta chain sequence. Its antigen is still unknown. One entry per CDR3 protein, called by TCRdb with MiXCR from the PCR reads. The sample has tens of thousands of distinct CDR3 sequences, roughly 64% seen once; the top ten hold less than 1.5%. The data were obtained in a study of vaccination and CD4 T cells after COVID-19. Looking at the study overall: Participants were administered two doses of either the BNT162b2 or the mRNA-1273 vaccine. The study drew post-COVID samples a median roughly 99 days after diagnosis (range 35 to 161). Broader study findings: Spike mono-reactive status applied to 304 of 307 vaccine-specific clones in convalescent patients.

This CDR3 region has 16 residues. Germline V gives CDR1 SGHTA, CDR2 FQGNSA. The V and J ends lost 5 bases and 3 bases, in that order; junction bases with no gene match: 11. The TCR comes from a human donor who had recovered from COVID-19. The chain is built from TRBV7-2 and TRBJ2-3, with 7 bases aligning to TRBD1. Sample: CD4+ T cells from blood, taken before SARS-CoV-2 vaccination. CDR3 in amino acids: CASSAPRQGSTDTQYF. CDR3 nucleotides: TGTGCCAGCAGCGCGCCGCGACAGGGTAGTACAGATACGCAGTATTTT.